The rows below give T cell receptor beta chains drawn from one sample of a study of T cell repertoires in cytomegalovirus infection. MiXCR, run by TCRdb on the reads, gives a single entry per CDR3 protein. This table has 310,000 or so distinct CDR3 sequences, about 17% appearing once. Sequences were obtained from PBMCs. The receptors derive from a human donor in good health (CMV status not recorded). Some clones in this sample may be carry-over from other donors' samples. Each CDR3 is given with its conserved first and last residue. Each record gives: V gene, J gene, clone size, D gene, CDR3 DNA, CDR3 protein. The D gene is left open where the match is weak. Not all rows give a size; the values are once, few, many and, for expanded clones, a class.

v_call: TRBV7-2
j_call: TRBJ2-1
clone_size: many
d_call: -
cdr3_nt: TGCGCCAGCAGCTTGGACCCGAACTACAATGAGCAGTTCTTC
cdr3_aa: CASSLDPNYNEQFF

v_call: TRBV7-9
j_call: TRBJ1-3
clone_size: few
d_call: -
cdr3_nt: TGTGCCAGCAGCTTACGGTCCGTGGGGGAGACTGGAAACACCATATATTTT
cdr3_aa: CASSLRSVGETGNTIYF

v_call: TRBV10-3
j_call: TRBJ2-3
clone_size: -
d_call: TRBD2
cdr3_nt: TGTGCCATCAGTGAGTCGGCTAGCGGGATCACAGATACGCAGTATTTT
cdr3_aa: CAISESASGITDTQYF

v_call: TRBV5-4
j_call: TRBJ1-2
clone_size: few
d_call: -
cdr3_nt: TGTGCCAGCAGCTTGGGGCGGCCGGAGACACGGGGGAACTATGGCTACACCTTC
cdr3_aa: CASSLGRPETRGNYGYTF

v_call: TRBV7-9
j_call: TRBJ2-5
clone_size: -
d_call: -
cdr3_nt: TGTGCCAGCAGCCTGCCCACTACGTTTGGAGAGACCCAGTACTTC
cdr3_aa: CASSLPTTFGETQYF

v_call: TRBV7-2
j_call: TRBJ1-2
clone_size: many
d_call: -
cdr3_nt: TGTGCCAGCAGCCCCGGGACGGGGGACTATGGCTACACCTTC
cdr3_aa: CASSPGTGDYGYTF

v_call: TRBV10-3
j_call: TRBJ2-7
clone_size: many
d_call: TRBD1
cdr3_nt: TGTGCCACCGCGAGGATACAGGGGGCGCGGTACGAGCAGTACTTC
cdr3_aa: CATARIQGARYEQYF

v_call: TRBV11-2
j_call: TRBJ2-7
clone_size: many
d_call: -
cdr3_nt: TGTGCCAGCAGCTTGGGTCCAGAAATATCCTACGAGCAGTACTTC
cdr3_aa: CASSLGPEISYEQYF

v_call: TRBV7-2
j_call: TRBJ2-6
clone_size: many
d_call: -
cdr3_nt: TGTGCCAGCAGCGAAAAACAGGGAGCTGGGGCCAACGTCCTGACTTTC
cdr3_aa: CASSEKQGAGANVLTF

v_call: TRBV7-3
j_call: TRBJ2-6
clone_size: many
d_call: TRBD1
cdr3_nt: TGTGCCAGCAGCCAGGGGGACTCTGGGGCCAACGTCCTGACTTTC
cdr3_aa: CASSQGDSGANVLTF

v_call: TRBV7-9
j_call: TRBJ2-3
clone_size: many
d_call: TRBD2
cdr3_nt: TGTGCCTCGGGACTAGCGGGGAATACGCAGTATTTT
cdr3_aa: CASGLAGNTQYF

v_call: TRBV27
j_call: TRBJ2-7
clone_size: many
d_call: TRBD1
cdr3_nt: TGTGCCAGCAGCTTAACCGGGACAGGGGGTTACGAGCAGTACTTC
cdr3_aa: CASSLTGTGGYEQYF

v_call: TRBV15
j_call: TRBJ1-5
clone_size: few
d_call: -
cdr3_nt: TGTGCCAACCGCTCTGGGGCCTATCAGCCCCAGCATTTT
cdr3_aa: CANRSGAYQPQHF

v_call: TRBV27
j_call: TRBJ2-1
clone_size: few
d_call: -
cdr3_nt: TGTGCCACCTTGGGCGGGGGCCGGGGTGAGCAGTTCTTC
cdr3_aa: CATLGGGRGEQFF

v_call: TRBV25-1
j_call: TRBJ2-1
clone_size: -
d_call: -
cdr3_nt: TGTGCCAGCAGTGAGGTGCGGAGCTCCTACAATGAGCAGTTCTTC
cdr3_aa: CASSEVRSSYNEQFF

v_call: TRBV12-3/TRBV12-4
j_call: TRBJ1-6
clone_size: many
d_call: -
cdr3_nt: TGTGCCAGCAGTTTAGCGGGGTCAGGGCACTCACCCCTCCACTTT
cdr3_aa: CASSLAGSGHSPLHF

v_call: TRBV12-3/TRBV12-4
j_call: TRBJ2-5
clone_size: -
d_call: TRBD1
cdr3_nt: TGTGCCAGCAGTTTAGGCGTTAGGGGGCGCCTAGGAGAGACCCAGTACTTC
cdr3_aa: CASSLGVRGRLGETQYF

v_call: TRBV20-1
j_call: TRBJ1-1
clone_size: -
d_call: TRBD1
cdr3_nt: TGCAGTGCCAGAAGGGGGGACAGGGTCGGGTCTGAAGCTTTCTTT
cdr3_aa: CSARRGDRVGSEAFF

v_call: TRBV20-1
j_call: TRBJ1-1
clone_size: -
d_call: TRBD1
cdr3_nt: TGCAGTGCTACCCGGGGGGACAGGAACACTGAAGCTTTCTTT
cdr3_aa: CSATRGDRNTEAFF

v_call: TRBV3-1
j_call: TRBJ2-7
clone_size: -
d_call: -
cdr3_nt: TGTGCCAGCAGCCAAGGCCTTAACTCCTACGAGCAGTACTTC
cdr3_aa: CASSQGLNSYEQYF

v_call: TRBV20-1
j_call: TRBJ2-1
clone_size: few
d_call: TRBD2
cdr3_nt: TGCAGTGCTAGAGAGACTAGCGGGGGGGTTCCTCTTTACAATGAGCAGTTCTTC
cdr3_aa: CSARETSGGVPLYNEQFF

v_call: TRBV5-6
j_call: TRBJ2-2
clone_size: -
d_call: -
cdr3_nt: TGTGCCAGCAGCTTGCGCAGGAAGAACACCGGGGAGCTGTTTTTT
cdr3_aa: CASSLRRKNTGELFF